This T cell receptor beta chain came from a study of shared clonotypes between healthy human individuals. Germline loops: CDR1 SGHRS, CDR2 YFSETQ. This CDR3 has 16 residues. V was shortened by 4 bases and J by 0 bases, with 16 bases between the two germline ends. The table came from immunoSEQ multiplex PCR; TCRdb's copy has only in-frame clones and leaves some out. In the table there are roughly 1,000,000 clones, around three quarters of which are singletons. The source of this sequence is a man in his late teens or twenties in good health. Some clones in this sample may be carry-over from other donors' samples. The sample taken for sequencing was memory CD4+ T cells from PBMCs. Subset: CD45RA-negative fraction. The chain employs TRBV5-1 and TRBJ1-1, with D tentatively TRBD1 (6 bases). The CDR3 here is CASSPRGAGMNTEAFF. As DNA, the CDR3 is TGCGCCAGCAGCCCGAGGGGGGCAGGCATGAACACTGAAGCTTTCTTT.